Reported below is one TCR beta chain. Antigen: not known. This entry is derived from a study of T cell responses to AZD1222 COVID-19 vaccine. Study findings and constraints: Repertoire sampling occurred only after the peak T cell response.

TCRdb's table, derived via immunoSEQ multiplex PCR, lists solely in-frame clones and lacks some. Here the sample spans approximately 170,000 clones, 80% to 90% being singletons. This CDR3 has 14 amino acids. With 6 bases clipped from V and 4 bases from J, the junction kept 5 bases outside the gene matches. Germline CDR1 reads MDHEN; CDR2 reads SYDVKM. This clonotype was obtained from an adult in good health. The specimen comprised peripheral blood, sampled on day 0 of AZD1222 vaccination. This sequence joins TRBV28 and TRBJ1-2; the match to TRBD1 covers 10 bases. The CDR3 spells CASSGGTGVYGYTF. The CDR3 DNA sequence: TGTGCCAGCAGCGGGGGGACAGGGGTCTATGGCTACACCTTC.